A selection of T cell receptor beta chains follows, all from one sample in a study of T-cell memory formation after mild COVID-19. TCRdb ran MiXCR on the 5' RACE reads and lists one entry per CDR3 protein. This repertoire shows roughly 560,000 distinct CDR3 sequences, just over 20% found once; its top ten account for around 13%. Sequenced sample: PBMCs or a T cell subset sorted from them (not recorded which). The receptor source for this set is an adult woman who had mild COVID-19 (a few samples of this study predate the infection). Cell type and time point are not known. Both conserved end residues are part of each CDR3. D genes are given only for firm matches. The size entry is marked missing in some rows and otherwise reads once, few, many or a size class.

v_call	j_call	clone_size	d_call	cdr3_aa	cdr3_nt
TRBV11-2	TRBJ2-3	few	-	CASSLDILSSFSRADTQYF	TGTGCCAGCAGCTTAGATATCCTATCGAGCTTTAGTAGGGCAGATACGCAGTATTTT
TRBV23-1	TRBJ1-1	-	TRBD1	CASSQTRDRGRGNTEAFF	TGCGCCAGCAGTCAAACCCGGGACAGGGGCCGTGGGAACACTGAAGCTTTCTTT
TRBV24-1	TRBJ1-5	few	TRBD1	CATSVSDREGNQPQHF	TGTGCCACCAGTGTCTCGGACAGGGAAGGCAATCAGCCCCAGCATTTT
TRBV6-6	TRBJ1-1	few	-	CASIRGLQNTEAFF	TGTGCCAGCATCCGGGGCTTACAGAACACTGAAGCTTTCTTT
TRBV24-1	TRBJ2-1	-	TRBD2	CATSDFGGGHSYNEQFF	TGTGCCACCAGTGATTTCGGGGGGGGCCACTCCTACAATGAGCAGTTCTTC
TRBV7-9	TRBJ2-3	few	-	CASSSLGGPDGYTDTQYF	TGTGCCAGCAGCTCCCTAGGGGGGCCCGACGGATACACAGATACGCAGTATTTT
TRBV12-3/TRBV12-4	TRBJ2-3	-	TRBD1	CASSYDRGSGTDTQYF	TGTGCCAGCAGTTACGACAGGGGCTCGGGGACAGATACGCAGTATTTT
TRBV9	TRBJ2-3	few	TRBD2	CASSGRRREGVDTQYF	TGTGCCAGCAGCGGACGCAGGCGGGAGGGAGTAGATACGCAGTATTTT
TRBV4-3	TRBJ2-1	many	-	CASSQDQRATYNEQFF	TGCGCCAGCAGCCAAGATCAAAGGGCGACCTACAATGAGCAGTTCTTC
TRBV24-1	TRBJ2-7	few	-	CATSDFSGEQYF	TGTGCCACCAGTGATTTTTCGGGAGAACAGTACTTC
TRBV6-5	TRBJ2-7	many	-	CASSPRGTWTEQYF	TGTGCCAGCAGTCCCCGGGGTACCTGGACGGAGCAGTACTTC
TRBV7-3	TRBJ2-3	-	TRBD1	CASSLSRGRTDTQYF	TGTGCCAGCAGTCTTTCCAGGGGGCGCACAGATACGCAGTATTTT
TRBV7-8	TRBJ2-5	few	TRBD1	CASSDGQGVKTQYF	TGTGCCAGCAGCGACGGACAGGGGGTGAAGACCCAGTACTTC
TRBV30	TRBJ2-1	-	TRBD2	CACRTSGLGEQFF	TGTGCTTGCAGGACTAGCGGGCTGGGGGAGCAGTTCTTC
TRBV7-9	TRBJ1-1	-	-	CASSLGQSKLNTEAFF	TGTGCCAGCAGCTTAGGACAGAGCAAACTGAACACTGAAGCTTTCTTT
TRBV7-9	TRBJ2-7	-	TRBD1	CASSSRAMDRGLHEQYF	TGTGCCAGCAGCTCGAGAGCTATGGACAGGGGGCTCCACGAGCAGTACTTC
TRBV9	TRBJ1-2	few	-	CASSVSGHPNYGYTF	TGTGCCAGCAGCGTTTCGGGACATCCAAACTATGGCTACACCTTC
TRBV19	TRBJ2-1	-	TRBD2	CARVGRGLTNNEQFF	TGTGCCAGAGTAGGGAGGGGACTTACGAACAATGAGCAGTTCTTC
TRBV5-5	TRBJ1-6	-	-	CASSRRPFGGSPLHF	TGTGCCAGCAGCCGGAGGCCGTTTGGGGGGTCACCCCTCCACTTT
TRBV2	TRBJ2-5	-	-	CASSAREKTQYF	TGTGCCAGCAGTGCCAGGGAGAAGACCCAGTACTTC
TRBV7-2	TRBJ2-7	few	TRBD2	CGVGLAPPAQYF	TGTGGTGTGGGACTAGCGCCCCCCGCGCAGTACTTC
TRBV9	TRBJ2-7	-	-	CASSVVDNSYEQYF	TGTGCCAGCAGCGTAGTGGACAACTCCTACGAGCAGTACTTC
TRBV15	TRBJ2-5	few	-	CATSRDTGGQETQYF	TGTGCCACCAGCAGAGATACGGGCGGGCAAGAGACCCAGTACTTC
TRBV9	TRBJ2-3	few	TRBD2	CASSASRLAGDQNTQYF	TGTGCCAGCAGCGCGTCTCGACTAGCGGGGGACCAGAACACGCAGTATTTT
TRBV30	TRBJ1-4	-	-	CAWSQLLTLEKLFF	TGTGCCTGGAGTCAGCTCTTGACCCTTGAAAAACTGTTTTTT
TRBV4-2	TRBJ2-5	few	-	CASSQWGQEETQYF	TGTGCCAGCAGCCAATGGGGCCAGGAGGAGACCCAGTACTTC
TRBV24-1	TRBJ1-5	-	TRBD1	CATSDNRGSNQPQHF	TGTGCCACCAGTGATAACAGGGGGAGCAATCAGCCCCAGCATTTT
TRBV12-3/TRBV12-4	TRBJ1-3	few	-	CASTVVSGNTIYF	TGTGCCAGCACGGTGGTCTCTGGAAACACCATATATTTT
TRBV27	TRBJ2-7	-	-	CASVADTYEQYF	TGTGCCAGCGTGGCTGATACCTACGAGCAGTACTTC
TRBV5-1	TRBJ2-2	many	-	CASTAYRGLENTGELFF	TGCGCCAGCACCGCTTACCGGGGACTGGAGAACACCGGGGAGCTGTTTTTT
TRBV27	TRBJ2-7	-	TRBD2	CASSFRLAGLGYEQYF	TGTGCCAGCAGTTTCAGACTAGCGGGGTTAGGGTACGAGCAGTACTTC
TRBV13	TRBJ2-7	-	-	CASSLLGEPYEQYF	TGTGCCAGCAGCTTATTGGGCGAGCCCTACGAGCAGTACTTC
TRBV6-4	TRBJ2-2	-	TRBD1	CASSDSGVTGVNTGELFF	TGTGCCAGCAGTGACTCCGGGGTCACAGGGGTGAACACCGGGGAGCTGTTTTTT
TRBV5-6	TRBJ2-1	many	-	CASSLAQSSYNEQFF	TGTGCCAGCAGCTTAGCGCAAAGCTCCTACAATGAGCAGTTCTTC
TRBV6-1	TRBJ2-7	few	TRBD1	CASNAGQGAYEQYF	TGTGCCAGCAACGCGGGACAGGGGGCGTACGAGCAGTACTTC
TRBV20-1	TRBJ2-1	few	-	CSAVGLYNEQFF	TGCAGTGCTGTCGGTCTTTACAATGAGCAGTTCTTC
TRBV5-1	TRBJ2-7	few	-	CASSGDSSLLDEQYF	TGCGCCAGCAGCGGCGACAGTTCCCTTTTGGACGAGCAGTACTTC
TRBV7-2	TRBJ1-5	-	-	CASSQRQTSNQPQHF	TGTGCCAGCAGCCAACGACAGACTAGCAATCAGCCCCAGCATTTT
TRBV12-3/TRBV12-4	TRBJ2-5	many	TRBD2	CASRGTSGQETQYF	TGTGCCAGCCGAGGGACTAGCGGACAAGAGACCCAGTACTTC
TRBV12-3/TRBV12-4	TRBJ1-6	few	-	CASSFATPRVNSPLHF	TGTGCCAGCAGTTTCGCCACTCCGAGGGTTAATTCACCCCTCCACTTT
TRBV4-1	TRBJ1-5	few	-	CASSQGRGQPQHF	TGCGCCAGCAGCCAAGGCAGGGGACAGCCCCAGCATTTT
TRBV5-1	TRBJ2-2	few	TRBD1	CASTIFRATGGITGELFF	TGCGCCAGCACAATCTTTAGGGCGACAGGGGGAATCACCGGGGAGCTGTTTTTT
TRBV20-1	TRBJ2-7	few	-	CSANRAYEQYF	TGCAGTGCTAATAGAGCCTACGAGCAGTACTTC
TRBV20-1	TRBJ2-1	-	-	CSAFGPPGNEQFF	TGCAGTGCTTTCGGGCCACCGGGCAATGAGCAGTTCTTC
TRBV5-1	TRBJ2-1	many	-	CASSLSRGNEQFF	TGCGCCAGCAGCCTGTCCAGGGGCAATGAGCAGTTCTTC
TRBV20-1	TRBJ2-3	-	-	CSASGLRDTQYF	TGCAGTGCTAGTGGGCTTCGAGATACGCAGTATTTT
TRBV29-1	TRBJ1-4	-	TRBD1	CSVDVQGEKLFF	TGCAGCGTTGACGTACAGGGGGAAAAACTGTTTTTT
TRBV11-2	TRBJ2-5	few	TRBD2	CASSLAGLAGAVGETQYF	TGTGCCAGCAGCTTAGCGGGACTAGCGGGAGCAGTTGGAGAGACCCAGTACTTC
TRBV29-1	TRBJ2-7	few	-	CSVGGYEQYF	TGCAGCGTAGGAGGGTACGAGCAGTACTTC
TRBV20-1	TRBJ2-7	few	-	CSARRTGLYEQYF	TGCAGTGCCAGACGAACAGGGTTATACGAGCAGTACTTC
TRBV5-1	TRBJ2-1	-	TRBD2	CASSWASGGANEQFF	TGCGCCAGCAGCTGGGCTAGCGGGGGGGCCAATGAGCAGTTCTTC